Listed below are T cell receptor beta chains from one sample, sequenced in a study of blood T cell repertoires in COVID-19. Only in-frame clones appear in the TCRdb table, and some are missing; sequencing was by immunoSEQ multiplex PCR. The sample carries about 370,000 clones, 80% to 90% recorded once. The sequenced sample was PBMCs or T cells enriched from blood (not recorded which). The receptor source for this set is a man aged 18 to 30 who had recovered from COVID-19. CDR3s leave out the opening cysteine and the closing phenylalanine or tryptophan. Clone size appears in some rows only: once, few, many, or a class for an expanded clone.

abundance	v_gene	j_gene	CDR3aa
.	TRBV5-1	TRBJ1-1	ASSFGRGLNTEAF
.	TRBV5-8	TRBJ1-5	ASSLGAYNQPQH
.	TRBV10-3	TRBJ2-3	ATLPGLAGLDTQY
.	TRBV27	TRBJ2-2	ASSFGGTGELF
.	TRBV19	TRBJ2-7	ASSVGQESYEQY
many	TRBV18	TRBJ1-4	ASSQGATNEKLF
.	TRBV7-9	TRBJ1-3	ASSLGQGVSGNTIY
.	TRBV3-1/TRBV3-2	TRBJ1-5	ASSQEDRANQPQH
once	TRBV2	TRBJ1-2	ASKGGRTGYT
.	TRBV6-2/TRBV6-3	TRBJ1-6	ASSYRQGTYNSPLH
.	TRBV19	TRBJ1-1	ASSKGQGIVFTEAF
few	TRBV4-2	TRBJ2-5	ASSPGQQETQY
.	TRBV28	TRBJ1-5	ASSLGQGFRQPQH
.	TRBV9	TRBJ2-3	ASSVGGTDTQY
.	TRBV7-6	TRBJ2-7	ASSPTSGTPYEQY
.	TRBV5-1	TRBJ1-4	ASSQDTDEKLF
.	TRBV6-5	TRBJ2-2	ASSYLAGVNGELF